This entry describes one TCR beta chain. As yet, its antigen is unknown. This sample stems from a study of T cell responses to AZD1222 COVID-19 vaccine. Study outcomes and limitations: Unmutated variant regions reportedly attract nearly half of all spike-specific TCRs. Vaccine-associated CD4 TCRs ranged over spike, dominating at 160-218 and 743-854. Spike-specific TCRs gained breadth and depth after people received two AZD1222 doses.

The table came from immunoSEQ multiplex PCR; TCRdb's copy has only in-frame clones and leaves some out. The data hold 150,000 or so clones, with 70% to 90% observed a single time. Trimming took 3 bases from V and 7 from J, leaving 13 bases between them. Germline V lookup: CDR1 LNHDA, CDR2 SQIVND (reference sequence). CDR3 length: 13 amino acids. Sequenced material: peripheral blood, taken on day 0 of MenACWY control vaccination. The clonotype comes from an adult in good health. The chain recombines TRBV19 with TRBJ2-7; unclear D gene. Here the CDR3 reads CASSIGRAGEQYF. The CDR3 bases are TGTGCCAGTAGTATTGGTAGGGCCGGAGAGCAGTACTTC.